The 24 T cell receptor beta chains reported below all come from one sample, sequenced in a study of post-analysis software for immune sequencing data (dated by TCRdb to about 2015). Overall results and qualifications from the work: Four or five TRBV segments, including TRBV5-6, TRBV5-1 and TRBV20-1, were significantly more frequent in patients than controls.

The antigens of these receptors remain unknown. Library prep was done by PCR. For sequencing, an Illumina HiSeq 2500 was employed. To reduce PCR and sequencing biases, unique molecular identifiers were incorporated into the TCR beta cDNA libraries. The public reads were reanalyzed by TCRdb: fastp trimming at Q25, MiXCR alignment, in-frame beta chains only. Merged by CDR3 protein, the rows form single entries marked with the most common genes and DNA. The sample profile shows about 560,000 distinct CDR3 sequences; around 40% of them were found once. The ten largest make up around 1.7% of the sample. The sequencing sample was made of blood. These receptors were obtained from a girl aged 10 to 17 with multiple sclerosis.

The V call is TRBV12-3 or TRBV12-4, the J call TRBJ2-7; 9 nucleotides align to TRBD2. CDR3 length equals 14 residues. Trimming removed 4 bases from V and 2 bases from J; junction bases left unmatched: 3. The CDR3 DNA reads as TGTGCCAGCAGTTCCGGCGGGAGGGCCTACGAGCAGTACTTC. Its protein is CASSSGGRAYEQYF.

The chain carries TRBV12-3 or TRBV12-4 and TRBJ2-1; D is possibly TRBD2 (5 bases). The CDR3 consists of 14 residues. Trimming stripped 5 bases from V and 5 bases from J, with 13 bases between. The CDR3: CASSKRGLNNEQFF. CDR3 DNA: TGTGCCAGCAGTAAACGCGGGTTGAACAATGAGCAGTTCTTC.

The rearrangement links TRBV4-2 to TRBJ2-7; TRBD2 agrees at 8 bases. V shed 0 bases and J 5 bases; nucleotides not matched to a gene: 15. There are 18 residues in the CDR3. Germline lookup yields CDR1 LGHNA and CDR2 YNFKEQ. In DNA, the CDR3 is TGTGCCAGCAGCCAAGACCCAAGCGGGTCAGCGGGAGCCCACGAGCAGTACTTC. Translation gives CASSQDPSGSAGAHEQYF.

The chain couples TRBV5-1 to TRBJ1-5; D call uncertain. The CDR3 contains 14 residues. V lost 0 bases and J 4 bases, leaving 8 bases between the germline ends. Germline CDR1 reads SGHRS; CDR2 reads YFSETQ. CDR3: CASSLDGPNQPQHF. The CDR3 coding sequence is TGCGCCAGCAGCTTGGACGGGCCAAATCAGCCCCAGCATTTT. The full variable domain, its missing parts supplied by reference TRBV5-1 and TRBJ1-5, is KAGVTQTPRYLIKTRGQQVTLSCSPISGHRSVSWYQQTPGQGLQFLFEYFSETQRNKGNFPGRFSGRQFSNSRSEMNVSTLELGDSALYLCASSLDGPNQPQHFGDGTRLSIL.

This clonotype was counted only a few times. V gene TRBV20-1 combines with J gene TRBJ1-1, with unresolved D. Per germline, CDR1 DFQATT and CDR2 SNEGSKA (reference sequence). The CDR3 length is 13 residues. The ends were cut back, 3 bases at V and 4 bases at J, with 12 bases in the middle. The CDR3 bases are TGCAGTGCTAGTAACGGGGTTCTCACTGAAGCTTTCTTT. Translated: CSASNGVLTEAFF.

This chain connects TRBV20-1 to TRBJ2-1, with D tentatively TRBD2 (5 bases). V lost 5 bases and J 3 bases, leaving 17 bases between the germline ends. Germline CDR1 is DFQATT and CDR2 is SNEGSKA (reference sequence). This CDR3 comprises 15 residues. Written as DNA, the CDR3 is TGCAGTGCTCAAATAGCTAGAGGGAGCTACAATGAGCAGTTCTTC. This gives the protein CSAQIARGSYNEQFF.

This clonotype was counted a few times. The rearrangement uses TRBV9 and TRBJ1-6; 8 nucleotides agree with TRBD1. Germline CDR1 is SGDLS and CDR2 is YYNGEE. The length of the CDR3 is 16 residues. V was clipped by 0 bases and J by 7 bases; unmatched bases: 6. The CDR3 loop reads CASSVAGTGPNSPLHF. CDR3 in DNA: TGTGCCAGCAGCGTAGCAGGGACAGGACCCAATTCACCCCTCCACTTT.

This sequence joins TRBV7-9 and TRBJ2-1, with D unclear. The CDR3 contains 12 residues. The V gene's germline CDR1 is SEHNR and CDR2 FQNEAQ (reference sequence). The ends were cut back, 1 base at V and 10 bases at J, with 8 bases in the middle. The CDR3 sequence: CASSLESGEQFF. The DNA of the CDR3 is TGTGCCAGCAGCTTAGAATCTGGGGAGCAGTTCTTC.

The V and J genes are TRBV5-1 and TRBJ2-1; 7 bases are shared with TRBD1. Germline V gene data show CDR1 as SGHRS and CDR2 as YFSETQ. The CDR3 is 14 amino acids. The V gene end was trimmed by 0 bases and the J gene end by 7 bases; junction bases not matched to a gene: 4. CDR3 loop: CASSLGDRANEQFF. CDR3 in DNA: TGCGCCAGCAGCTTGGGAGACAGGGCGAATGAGCAGTTCTTC. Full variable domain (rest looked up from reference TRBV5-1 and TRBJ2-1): KAGVTQTPRYLIKTRGQQVTLSCSPISGHRSVSWYQQTPGQGLQFLFEYFSETQRNKGNFPGRFSGRQFSNSRSEMNVSTLELGDSALYLCASSLGDRANEQFFGPGTRLTVL.

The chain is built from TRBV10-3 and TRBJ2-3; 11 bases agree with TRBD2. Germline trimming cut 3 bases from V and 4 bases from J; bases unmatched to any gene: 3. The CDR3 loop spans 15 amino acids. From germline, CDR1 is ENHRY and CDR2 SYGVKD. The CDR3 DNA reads TGTGCCATCAGTGACTTGGGACTAGCGGCAGATACGCAGTATTTT. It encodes CAISDLGLAADTQYF.

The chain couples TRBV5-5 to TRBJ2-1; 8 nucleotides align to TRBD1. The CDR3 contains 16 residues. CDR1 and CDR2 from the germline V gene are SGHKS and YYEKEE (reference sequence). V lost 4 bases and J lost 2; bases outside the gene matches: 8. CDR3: CASSPGQGLTYNEQFF. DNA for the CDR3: TGTGCCAGCAGCCCCGGACAGGGCCTTACCTACAATGAGCAGTTCTTC.

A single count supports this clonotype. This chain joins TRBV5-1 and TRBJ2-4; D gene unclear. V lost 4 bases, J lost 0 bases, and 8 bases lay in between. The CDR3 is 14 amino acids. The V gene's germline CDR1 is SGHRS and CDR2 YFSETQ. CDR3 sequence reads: CASSAELAKNIQYF. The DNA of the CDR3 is TGCGCCAGCAGCGCTGAACTAGCCAAAAACATTCAGTACTTC.

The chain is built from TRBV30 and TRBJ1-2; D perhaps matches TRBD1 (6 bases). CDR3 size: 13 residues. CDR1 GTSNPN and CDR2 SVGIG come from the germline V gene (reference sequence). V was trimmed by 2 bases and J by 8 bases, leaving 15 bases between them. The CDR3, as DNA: TGTGCCTGGAGTCAAGGGGCAGGGGACGGCTACACCTTC. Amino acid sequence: CAWSQGAGDGYTF.

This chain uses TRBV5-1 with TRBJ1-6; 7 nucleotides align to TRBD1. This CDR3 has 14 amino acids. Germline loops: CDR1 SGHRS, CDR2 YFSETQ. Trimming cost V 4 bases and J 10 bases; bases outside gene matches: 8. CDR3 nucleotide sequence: TGCGCCAGCAGCGCCGGGGACAGAGAATCACCCCTCCACTTT. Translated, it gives CASSAGDRESPLHF.

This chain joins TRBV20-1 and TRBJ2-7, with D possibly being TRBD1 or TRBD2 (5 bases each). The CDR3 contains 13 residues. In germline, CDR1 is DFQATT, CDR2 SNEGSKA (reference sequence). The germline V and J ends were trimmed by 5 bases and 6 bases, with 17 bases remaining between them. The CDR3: CSASGSGISEQYF. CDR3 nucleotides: TGCAGTGCTTCAGGGTCCGGGATCTCCGAGCAGTACTTC.

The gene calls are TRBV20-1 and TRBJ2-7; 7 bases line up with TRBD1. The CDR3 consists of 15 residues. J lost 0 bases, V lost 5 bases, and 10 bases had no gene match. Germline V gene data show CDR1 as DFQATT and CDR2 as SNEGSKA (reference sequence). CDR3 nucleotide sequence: TGCAGTGCTTCAGCAACGGGACAGAGCTCCTACGAGCAGTACTTC. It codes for CSASATGQSSYEQYF.

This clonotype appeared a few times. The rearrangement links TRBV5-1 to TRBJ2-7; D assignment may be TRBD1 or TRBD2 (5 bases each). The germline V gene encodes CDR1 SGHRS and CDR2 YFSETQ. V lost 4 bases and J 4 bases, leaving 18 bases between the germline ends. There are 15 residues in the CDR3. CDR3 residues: CASSEGTAPEYEQYF. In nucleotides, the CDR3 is TGCGCCAGCAGCGAAGGGACGGCCCCCGAGTACGAGCAGTACTTC.

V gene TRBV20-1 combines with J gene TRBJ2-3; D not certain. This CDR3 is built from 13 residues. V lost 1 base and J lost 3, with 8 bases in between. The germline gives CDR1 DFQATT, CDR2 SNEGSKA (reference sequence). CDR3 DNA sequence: TGCAGTGCTAGAGTCGCTACTACAGATACGCAGTATTTT. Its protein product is CSARVATTDTQYF.

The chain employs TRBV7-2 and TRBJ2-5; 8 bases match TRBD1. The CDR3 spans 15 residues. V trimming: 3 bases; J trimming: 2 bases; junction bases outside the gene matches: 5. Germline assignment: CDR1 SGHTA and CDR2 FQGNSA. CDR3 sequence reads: CASSFTGGLQETQYF. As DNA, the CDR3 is TGTGCCAGCAGCTTCACAGGGGGATTACAAGAGACCCAGTACTTC.

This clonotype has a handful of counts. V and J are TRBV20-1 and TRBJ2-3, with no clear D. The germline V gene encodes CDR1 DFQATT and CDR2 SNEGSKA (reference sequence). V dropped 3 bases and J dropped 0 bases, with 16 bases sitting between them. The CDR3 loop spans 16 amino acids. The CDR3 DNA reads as TGCAGTGCTAGTCCGGTCCTAGGGTTAAGCACAGATACGCAGTATTTT. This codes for CSASPVLGLSTDTQYF.

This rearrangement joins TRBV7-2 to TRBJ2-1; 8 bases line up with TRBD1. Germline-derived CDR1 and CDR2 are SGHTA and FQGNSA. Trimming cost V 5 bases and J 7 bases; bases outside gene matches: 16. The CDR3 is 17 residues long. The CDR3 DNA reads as TGTGCCAGCAGCGCCTATGGAGGGCCAGGGGGCCGGAATGAGCAGTTCTTC. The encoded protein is CASSAYGGPGGRNEQFF.

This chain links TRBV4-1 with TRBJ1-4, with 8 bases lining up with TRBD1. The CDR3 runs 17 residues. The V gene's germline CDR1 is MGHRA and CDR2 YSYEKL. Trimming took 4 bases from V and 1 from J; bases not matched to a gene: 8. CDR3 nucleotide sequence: TGCGCCAGCAGCCTCGGACAGGGTGGGAGAACTAATGAAAAACTGTTTTTT. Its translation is CASSLGQGGRTNEKLFF.

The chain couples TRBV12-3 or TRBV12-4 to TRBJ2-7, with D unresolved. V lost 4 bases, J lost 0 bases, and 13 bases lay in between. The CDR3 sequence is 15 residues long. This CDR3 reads CASSSQSSLSYEQYF. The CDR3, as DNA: TGTGCCAGCAGTTCCCAATCTAGTCTCTCCTACGAGCAGTACTTC.

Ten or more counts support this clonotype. The CDR3 DNA reads as TGTGCCAGCAGTTACTCCTTGGCCCCAACAGATACGCAGTATTTT. As protein: CASSYSLAPTDTQYF. The rearrangement links TRBV6-5 to TRBJ2-3; D unclear. This CDR3 is 15 amino acids long. Trimming shortened V by 0 bases and J by 3 bases, and 10 bases separated the two germline ends. Germline V gene data show CDR1 as MNHEY and CDR2 as SVGAGI.